This TCR beta chain originates from a study of cytomegalovirus exposure and HLA in healthy donors (dated by TCRdb to between 2016 and 2019). At the level of the whole study: An earlier analysis of about 530 of the donors reported roughly 300 Gb of sequence data and around 120 million unique TCR beta sequences obtained from around 180 million T cells. Donor age, sex, ethnicity and CMV serostatus were compiled alongside the repertoire data. HLA typing included class I and class II loci at four-digit resolution. The number of donors typed differed by locus, with about 629-640 for A, B, C, DRB1 and DQB1, roughly 520 for DQA1, nearly 610 for DPA1, and around 430 for DPB1. About 280 gigabases of sequencing data and about 92 million unique TCR sequences made up an early release that covered several hundred HLA-typed donors. In the later analysis, no new phenotypic data were used to find candidate immune exposures; instead, reliance was placed on TCR beta sequences and their occurrence across donors. Every repertoire in the discovery cohort had been generated on one and the same sequencing platform. Across about 380 genotyped donors of the cohort, an average of roughly 250,000 unique TCR beta nucleotide sequences per donor were sequenced, and roughly 17% of those sequences were non-productive. A later genetic analysis used genome-wide SNP genotypes for about 55% of the 666 donors, treating that subset as a discovery cohort. The study was designed to test whether signatures of past pathogen exposure could be identified by cataloging public T cell receptors. To predict cytomegalovirus infection status, the study combined high-throughput TCR immunosequencing, statistical association of individual TCRs with disease status, and machine learning. A later analysis re-examined previously published TCR beta repertoires from more than 650 donors and added high-resolution HLA genotyping to investigate patterns of TCR occurrence. Among the roughly 400 genotyped donors, approximately 76% belonged to the genetic ancestry cluster associated with self-reported Caucasian donors. Because of strong linkage in the cohort, roughly five DR-DQ haplotypes were treated as single units for association and clustering. Along with the roughly 700-subject first cohort, a separate validation cohort of more than 90 different subjects was used. To decide whether each TCR beta V gene segment behaved as functional or pseudogenic, an earlier analysis of over 500 of the donors relied on high-throughput TCR beta sequencing. The study used immunosequencing to profile the T cell repertoires of hundreds of subjects and linked those repertoires to cytomegalovirus serostatus.

The method behind the library was the immunoSEQ multiplex PCR assay. For the multiplex PCR, a mixture combining 60 forward primers for TCR Vbeta segments and 13 reverse primers for TCR Jbeta segments was used. Amplification of the CDR3 region of rearranged TCR beta genes was performed with a multiplex PCR assay on genomic DNA. Amplified TCR beta libraries were sequenced as 87-base-pair reads on the Illumina HiSeq System. The source study handled its data this way. Across the 700 or so repertoires, a later analysis counted approximately 75 million unique TCR beta chains, 9.5 million to 12 million of which were shared by at least two donors. A nearest-neighbor algorithm error-corrected the raw reads and collapsed the reads into unique sequences, merging closely related sequences to remove PCR and sequencing errors. Alignment of CDR3 sequences to IMGT reference sequences was used to assign V, D and J gene segments. Each retained sequence needed at least a six-nucleotide match to both a V gene segment and a J gene segment. Rearrangements were classified as productive when the CDR3 lacked stop codons and remained in frame with V and J, and all other rearrangements were classified as non-productive. CDR3 was defined by IMGT convention, running from the second conserved V-encoded cysteine to the conserved J-encoded phenylalanine. The earlier analysis of about 640 of the donors excluded any sequence lacking an unambiguous match to a single V gene segment. An earlier analysis of a few hundred of the donors classified V segments as functional when productive rearrangements were above 56.7% and as segregating when the standard deviation between donors was above 5%. A statistical classification framework was built for diagnosing cytomegalovirus status from the catalog of TCR beta chain sequences. V and J gene assignment, in a later analysis, came from comparing TCR nucleotide sequences with IMGT/GENE-DB human TR gene sequences. In a later analysis, CDR3 sequences and most-parsimonious VDJ recombination scenarios were assigned using the TCRdist pipeline. A later analysis defined each TCR beta chain by its CDR3 amino acid sequence plus V-gene family, and excluded reads lacking a unique V-gene family. To address suspected cross-contamination and a sequencing artifact, a later analysis removed a few hundred highly shared, low-generation-probability nucleotide sequences. In a later analysis, a clonal expansion index for each public chain was calculated from normalized within-repertoire ranks of inferred template counts. Generation probabilities in a later analysis came from a VDJ recombination model fitted to out-of-frame rearrangements, and those results were checked against IGoR. In a later analysis, hypergeometric tests were used to score TCR-TCR, TCR-HLA and TCR-CMV co-occurrence, with a repertoire-size bias correction applied to TCR pairs. To estimate false discovery rates, a later analysis permuted the HLA or CMV assignments 20 times. In a later analysis, co-occurring TCRs were grouped using DBSCAN, with TCRdist sequence similarity added in when clustering inside HLA-allele-positive subsets. Repertoires with fewer than 30,000 or more than 120,000 public chains were left out of co-occurrence clustering, as were about five repertoires with anomalous nucleotide sharing. TCRdb limited this immuneACCESS table to in-frame rearrangements with V and J called. A share of clones is missing; checked studies link under half to unresolved V genes, and the rest is unexplained. Clonal size and the V and J genes are those of that table, whereas D and trimming came from the DNA. This sample lists approximately 140,000 clones; roughly four fifths were detected once. The leading ten clones occupy roughly 14% of the sample.

In this sample, this clone turned up a few times. What antigen it recognizes has not been identified. No base qualities exist here, and no much larger clone lies one base off it. In total, approximately 610 healthy bone marrow donors made up the cohort. At the time of sampling, every cohort member was nominally healthy, though immune exposures that went unrecorded were likely present. Of the 600 or so cohort members, approximately 300 had a positive CMV serostatus and about 350 had a negative one, while no CMV serostatus was recorded for the donor. Every donor gave a peripheral blood sample, and the peripheral blood mononuclear cells from that sample were used for TCR beta sequencing. Genomic DNA extraction from the blood cell samples was performed with the Qiagen DNeasy Blood Extraction Kit. Broader findings and caveats from the paper: It was suggested by the authors that the approach could potentially be generalized to other disease states and immunological phenotypes. Because the 87-base-pair reads could not distinguish some IMGT-functional V segments, including TRBV6-2 and TRBV6-3, those segments were excluded. The presence/absence analyses assumed that sequencing depth was roughly uniform across donors, and that assumption may not be true. A later genetic analysis reported fewer N-insertions in productive TCRs among donors in an Asian-associated ancestry cluster than the roughly 670-donor mean. In a later analysis, some 18,000 TCR beta sequences were associated with specific HLA alleles at a false discovery rate of 0.05. In a later analysis, most CMV-associated TCR beta chains were found to appear HLA-restricted, with HLA associations seemingly driven largely by CMV exposure. A later analysis found that TCR association rates varied across HLA loci, with DRB1 alleles showing the most associated TCRs and HLA-C alleles the fewest. Compared with equally common non-associated chains, HLA-associated TCR beta chains in a later analysis were more clonally expanded and had lower generation probabilities. The study gave a list of about 160 TCR beta chains associated with cytomegalovirus. While some public TCRs were present in many individuals, most TCR sequences turned up only very rarely across donors. In this cohort, only TCR beta chains were sequenced, and detectable features were limited by the absence of alpha or paired-chain data. The classifier was reported to diagnose cytomegalovirus status with high specificity and sensitivity in both the original cohort and the validation cohort. In an earlier analysis of about 600 of the donors, most TCR beta V segments appeared in productive rearrangements about 87% or about 30% of the time, broadly matching IMGT annotations. The earlier analysis of a few hundred of the donors excluded fewer than 20 rarely observed V segments, including chromosome 9 orphons, because counts were too low. HLA typing was unavailable for some donors at each locus, so association tests used only the typed subset. Linkage disequilibrium might explain the correlated functional status among segregating V segments, but an unknown experimental factor could not be excluded. Immune exposure information for the cohort was limited to CMV serostatus. V-gene and J-gene trimming of TCR beta chains was associated with a missense DCLRE1C variant in a later genetic analysis, and the association was replicated in an independent cohort. Strong co-occurrence of HLA alleles, especially DR and DQ, made assigning TCR associations to individual alleles difficult. A further reported finding was that TCR beta sequences accurately predicted the HLA-A and HLA-B alleles for most subjects in the first cohort. The sequencing pipeline was judged likely to have produced a cluster of highly shared sequence variants as a technical artifact. In a later analysis, several top co-occurrence clusters were reported to appear linked to parvovirus B19, influenza, CMV and Epstein-Barr virus. A few of the identified cytomegalovirus-associated TCR beta chains were confirmed in vitro to be specific for cytomegalovirus antigens.

CDR1 and CDR2 are read off the germline V gene as ENHRY and SYGVKD. The CDR3 runs 17 residues from the cysteine to the phenylalanine. The only DNA kept is the CDR3, 51 bases in frame from the first base. The junction shows trimming of 0 bases on V and 5 bases on J, plus 19 bases between the germline ends. This TCR was recovered from a human donor in good health. Sequencing used PBMCs. The chain employs TRBV10-3 and TRBJ2-5; TRBD2 is possibly the D segment (5 matching bases). The CDR3 in this case is CAISESTGGHSRETQYF. The sequence in DNA is TGTGCCATCAGTGAGTCGACTGGCGGGCATTCGAGGGAGACCCAGTACTTC.